This entry lists 21 T cell receptor beta chains sequenced from one sample in a study of PD-1 blockade in classical Hodgkin lymphoma. Time point noted: cycle 4 day 1 (C4D1), after less than seven weeks of nivolumab. Every patient relapsed after autologous stem cell transplantation, and brentuximab vedotin exposure varied. Only in-frame clones appear in the TCRdb table, and some are missing; sequencing was by immunoSEQ multiplex PCR. The sample lists some 93,000 clones; 83% were seen once. The material was peripheral blood mononuclear cells (PBMCs), obtained before the fourth cycle of nivolumab. Every receptor here comes from a human donor with classical Hodgkin lymphoma.

The rearrangement uses TRBV7-2 and TRBJ1-5; D remains ambiguous. The V end was cut by 1 base, the J end by 6 bases, with 7 bases between. This CDR3 comprises 13 residues. Germline V gives CDR1 SGHTA, CDR2 FQGNSA. The CDR3 reads CASSLGRAQPQHF. DNA of the CDR3: TGTGCCAGCAGCTTAGGACGGGCTCAGCCCCAGCATTTT.

This chain joins TRBV4-1 and TRBJ2-5; 7 nucleotides align to TRBD1. This CDR3 is 13 amino acids long. V was clipped by 10 bases and J by 5 bases; unmatched bases: 10. From germline, CDR1 is MGHRA and CDR2 YSYEKL. CDR3 loop: CANQDRARETQYF. Written as DNA, the CDR3 is TGCGCCAACCAAGACAGGGCGCGGGAGACCCAGTACTTC.

This clone appeared once. J is TRBJ2-5 and V is TRBV28; D is possibly TRBD2 (6 bases). The CDR3 consists of 14 residues. Germline CDR1 reads MDHEN; CDR2 reads SYDVKM. V was cut by 7 bases and J by 1 base, with 13 bases left in between. CDR3 nucleotides: TGTGCCAGCAAGGGAGGACGGCTCCAAGAGACCCAGTACTTC. Protein sequence: CASKGGRLQETQYF.

The V call is TRBV5-1, the J call TRBJ1-1, with a weak D call TRBD1 (6 bases). V lost 2 bases, J lost 5 bases, and 13 bases lay in between. Germline lookup yields CDR1 SGHRS and CDR2 YFSETQ. This CDR3 spans 14 amino acids. CDR3 coding DNA: TGCGCCAGCAGCTTTAACAGGGTTGGAACTGAAGCTTTCTTT. Translation: CASSFNRVGTEAFF.

The genes are TRBV5-4 and TRBJ2-5, with TRBD2 as a possible D gene (5 bases). The CDR3 spans 14 residues. V was shortened by 4 bases and J by 9 bases, with 19 bases between the two germline ends. Germline CDR1 is SGHNT and CDR2 is YYREEE (reference sequence). CDR3 region: CASSPQPEGGAQYF. CDR3 nucleotides: TGTGCCAGCAGCCCCCAGCCAGAGGGTGGAGCCCAGTACTTC.

The chain links TRBV10-3 to TRBJ2-6; D not resolved. The CDR3 is 14 amino acids. Germline V gives CDR1 ENHRY, CDR2 SYGVKD. Trimming pared 4 bases from V and 1 base from J, leaving 5 bases between. CDR3 loop: CAISAISGANVLTF. Written as DNA, the CDR3 is TGTGCCATCAGTGCAATTTCTGGGGCCAACGTCCTGACTTTC.

This clone has a single count. The chain carries TRBV5-1 and TRBJ1-4, with D uncertain. From germline, CDR1 is SGHRS and CDR2 YFSETQ. The CDR3 is 17 residues long. Deletions cut 0 bases from V and 0 bases from J, with 12 bases between. DNA for the CDR3: TGCGCCAGCAGCTTGGTTCCCCCCACAGCAACTAATGAAAAACTGTTTTTT. It translates to CASSLVPPTATNEKLFF.

This clone was recorded a few times. This chain uses TRBV13 with TRBJ2-1; D is unclear. The CDR3 loop spans 11 amino acids. The V and J ends lost 6 bases and 9 bases respectively, with 9 bases between them. Germline V gene sequence: CDR1 PRHDT, CDR2 FYEKMQ (reference sequence). This CDR3 is CASRRVGEQFF. CDR3 DNA sequence: TGTGCCAGCAGACGTGTTGGTGAGCAGTTCTTC.

V is TRBV21-1 and J is TRBJ2-7. TRBV21-1 is recorded as a pseudogene. CDR3 size: 12 residues. The CDR3 DNA sequence: TGTGCCAGCACGCCGGCAACCTACGAGCAGTACTTC. Its protein product is CASTPATYEQYF.

This clone was detected only once. The rearrangement joins TRBV7-8 to TRBJ2-7; possible D gene TRBD2, 5 bases. The CDR3 is 14 residues long. The ends were cut back, 5 bases at V and 2 bases at J, with 13 bases in the middle. Germline V gives CDR1 SGHVS, CDR2 FQNEAQ. DNA of the CDR3: TGTGCCAGCAGCCAACTCCCGGGGACCTACGAGCAGTACTTC. This sequence encodes CASSQLPGTYEQYF.

This clone came up once. The chain recombines TRBV30 with TRBJ2-5; a possible D gene is TRBD1 (6 bases). The CDR3 covers 13 residues. Germline V lookup: CDR1 GTSNPN, CDR2 SVGIG (reference sequence). V was shortened by 1 base and J by 8 bases, with 14 bases between the two germline ends. The CDR3 DNA reads as TGTGCCTGGAGTGGACAGGTCCGGGCCACCCAGTACTTC. Translated: CAWSGQVRATQYF.

The chain combines TRBV28 with TRBJ2-5; TRBD2 agrees at 13 bases. V was pared by 6 bases and J by 2 bases, with 12 bases of the junction left unmatched. The CDR3 is 18 amino acids. Germline V gives CDR1 MDHEN, CDR2 SYDVKM. Here the CDR3 DNA reads TGTGCCAGCAGCCGTAGGCCCGGGACTAGCGGGACGCAAGAGACCCAGTACTTC. Translated: CASSRRPGTSGTQETQYF.

V and J are TRBV7-2 and TRBJ2-1; D is uncertain. The CDR3 contains 15 residues. Germline assignment: CDR1 SGHTA and CDR2 FQGNSA. Trimming left V 0 bases short and J 5 bases short, with 11 bases between. CDR3: CASSLAAGRHNEQFF. In DNA, the CDR3 is TGTGCCAGCAGCTTAGCGGCAGGCCGTCACAATGAGCAGTTCTTC.

The chain links TRBV6-1 to TRBJ1-2; D gene uncertain. Trimming left V 1 base short and J 3 bases short, with 9 bases between. The CDR3 totals 14 residues. The germline V gene has CDR1 MNHNS and CDR2 SASEGT. CDR3 DNA sequence: TGTGCCAGCAGTGAAGTGGTCGGCTACTATGGCTACACCTTC. Translated, it gives CASSEVVGYYGYTF.

CDR3 residues: CASSPLVTRENIQYF. For the CDR3, the DNA is TGTGCCAGCTCACCATTGGTCACGAGAGAGAACATTCAGTACTTC. The chain uses TRBV18 and TRBJ2-4; D is unresolved. This CDR3 comprises 15 residues. V was trimmed by 2 bases and J by 7 bases, leaving 15 bases between them. Germline V gene lookup returns CDR1 KGHSH and CDR2 LQKENI.

This clone was counted once. In DNA, the CDR3 is TGTGCCAGCAGTGAAGAACGGGGGGTCACCGGGGAGCTGTTTTTT. Its translation is CASSEERGVTGELFF. The V call is TRBV2, the J call TRBJ2-2; 7 nucleotides align to TRBD2. The germline V gene has CDR1 SNHLY and CDR2 FYNNEI. The CDR3 runs 15 residues. V was clipped by 1 base and J by 4 bases; unmatched bases: 3.

The chain uses TRBV10-1 and TRBJ2-7, with TRBD2 identical over 9 bases. J was trimmed by 3 bases and V by 0 bases; bases with no gene match: 3. Germline CDR1 WNHNN, CDR2 SYGVQD (reference sequence). The CDR3 consists of 15 residues. This CDR3 reads CASSESWTSVYEQYF. The CDR3 DNA is TGCGCCAGCAGTGAGTCGTGGACTAGCGTCTACGAGCAGTACTTC.

The genes are TRBV2 and TRBJ2-7; a weak D match, TRBD2 (7 bases). Germline V lookup: CDR1 SNHLY, CDR2 FYNNEI. The CDR3 is made up of 14 amino acids. Between the trimmed V and J ends, which lost 7 bases and 5 bases, there was a span of 18 bases. The CDR3 sequence: CASKISAGADEQYF. For the CDR3, the DNA is TGTGCCAGCAAGATTTCGGCGGGGGCGGACGAGCAGTACTTC.

The V and J genes are TRBV7-9 and TRBJ1-5, with D hard to call. Trimming took 4 bases from V and 5 from J, leaving 6 bases between them. Germline values: CDR1 SEHNR, CDR2 FQNEAQ (reference sequence). CDR3 length: 12 residues. The CDR3 DNA is TGTGCCAGCAGCTCAGTAGATCAGCCCCAGCATTTT. Protein sequence: CASSSVDQPQHF.

The chain is built from TRBV10-2 and TRBJ2-5, with a possible D match to TRBD1 (6 bases). CDR3 length: 14 amino acids. The V and J ends lost 4 bases and 4 bases respectively, with 13 bases between them. Per germline, CDR1 WSHSY and CDR2 SAAADI. The CDR3 here is CASSATRGGETQYF. The CDR3 DNA follows: TGCGCCAGCAGTGCCACCAGGGGCGGAGAGACCCAGTACTTC.

The chain couples TRBV7-9 to TRBJ2-1; 10 positions agree with TRBD2. The CDR3 spans 14 residues. V lost 5 bases and J lost 3; bases outside the gene matches: 1. Germline V gives CDR1 SEHNR, CDR2 FQNEAQ (reference sequence). In DNA, the CDR3 is TGTGCCAGCAGCAGGACTAGCGGCTACAATGAGCAGTTCTTC. Translation gives CASSRTSGYNEQFF.